This T cell receptor beta chain was sequenced during a study of T cell clonotyping in hematopoietic cell transplantation. About the research overall: Cytoreduction preceded collection of pretransplant recipient samples.

Findings of the study overall: Without cell sorting, CD4 versus CD8 contributions remain unresolved. Pathologically expanded recipient clonotypes increased progressively from day 30 to day 180 as diversity fell.

CDR1 MRHNA and CDR2 SNTAGT come from the germline V gene. V lost 0 bases to trimming and J lost 5 bases, with 6 bases between them. The CDR3 runs to 13 residues. Repertoires were generated with immunoSEQ multiplex PCR, while TCRdb's copy carries only in-frame clones and drops some. The sample holds approximately 25,000 clones; approximately 82% are singletons and the top ten take about a quarter. As to time point: recipient sample about 28 days before transplant, after cytoreduction. A word on this clone: The antigen remains unidentified.

The starting material was peripheral blood mononuclear cells, obtained before stem cell transplant. The receptor's source is an older woman with acute myeloid leukemia. Some clones in this sample may be carry-over from other donors' samples. The rearrangement uses TRBV6-4 and TRBJ2-3, with no clear D. The CDR3 is CASSDSLGDTQYF. In DNA, the CDR3 is TGTGCCAGCAGTGACTCGCTGGGAGATACGCAGTATTTT.